Described below is a single TCR beta chain sequence and its context. Germline V CDR1 and CDR2: SGHRS, YFSETQ. V lost 5 bases and J 5 bases, leaving 19 bases between the germline ends. This CDR3 is 15 amino acids long. The data were obtained in a study of blood T cell repertoires in COVID-19. TCRdb's table, derived via immunoSEQ multiplex PCR, lists solely in-frame clones and lacks some. The sample includes about 180,000 clones, roughly nine tenths of them seen just once. The specimen was peripheral blood. The sequence derives from a man between 18 and 35 years old who had recovered from COVID-19. The chain combines TRBV5-1 with TRBJ1-1; D is undetermined. The DNA of the CDR3 is TGCGCCAGCAGGTTATTCGGTAACGCCGGGACTGAAGCTTTCTTT. Its protein product is CASRLFGNAGTEAFF.